This record covers a single T cell receptor beta chain. The target antigen is unknown. Each sample had two DNA replicates, around 0.45 ug blood or roughly 1.5 ug tissue. The assay was immunoSEQ multiplex PCR, and TCRdb's table has in-frame clones only and misses some. The sample lists under 45,000 clones, 70% to 85% occurring once. The germline CDR1 and CDR2 sequences are MNHEY and SMNVEV (reference sequence). After removal of 5 bases from V and 5 bases from J, the junction contained 4 bases not matched to a gene. The CDR3 has 13 amino acids. This entry is derived from a study of early stage breast cancer tumors. Study conclusions and caveats: Compared with adjacent normal breast, tumors showed about 2.3-fold denser, more clonal T cells. Commonly generated sequences made up most enriched TCRB sequences shared between patients.

The chain uses TRBV27 and TRBJ2-3, with TRBD2 matching 7 bases. This receptor was obtained from a person in their sixties or seventies with breast cancer. Input material: blood. CDR3 residues: CASSGGGRDTQYF. CDR3 DNA: TGTGCCAGCAGTGGGGGGGGTCGAGATACGCAGTATTTT.